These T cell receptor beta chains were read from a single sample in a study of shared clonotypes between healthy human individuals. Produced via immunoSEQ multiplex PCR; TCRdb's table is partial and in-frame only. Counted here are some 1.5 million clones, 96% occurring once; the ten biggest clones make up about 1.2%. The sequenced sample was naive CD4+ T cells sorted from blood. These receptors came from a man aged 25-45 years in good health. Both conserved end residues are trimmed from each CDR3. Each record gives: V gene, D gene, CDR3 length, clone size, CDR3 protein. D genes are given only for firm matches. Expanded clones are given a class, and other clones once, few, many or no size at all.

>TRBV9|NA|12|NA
ASSPMTSTDTQY
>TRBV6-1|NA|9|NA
ASSSEFLWL
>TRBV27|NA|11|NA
ASSTSGYNEQF
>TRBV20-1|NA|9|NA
SARANYGYT
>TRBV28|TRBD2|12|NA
ASTPGGGVHEQY
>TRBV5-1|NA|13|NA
ASSLLQGSADTQY
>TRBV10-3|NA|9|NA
AISEGSEQY
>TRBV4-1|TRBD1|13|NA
ASSLKGQAHYEQY
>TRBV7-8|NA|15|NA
ASSLAPRGGPSYEQY
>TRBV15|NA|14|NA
ATSRFGSIDGKGYT
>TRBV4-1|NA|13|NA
ASSAWGTLADTQY
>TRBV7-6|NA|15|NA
ASSSGGSPTSDTEAF
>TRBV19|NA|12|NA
ASTPGPTDNGYT
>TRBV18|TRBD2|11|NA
ASCTSGVYEQY
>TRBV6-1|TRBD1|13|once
ASSGIPGQGSEQY
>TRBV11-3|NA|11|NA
ASSLHPGLEQY
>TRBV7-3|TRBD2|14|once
ASSLTPSGNADTQY
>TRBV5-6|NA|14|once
ASSLGRVGPQETQY
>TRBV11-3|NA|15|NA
ASSLGPGHISTDTQY
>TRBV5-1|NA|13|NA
ASSMTLTRTDTQY
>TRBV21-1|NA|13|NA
ASSVVGTNTGELF
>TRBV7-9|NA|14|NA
ASSHTGWGASYEQY
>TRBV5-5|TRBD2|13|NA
ASSGGLAGVGTQY
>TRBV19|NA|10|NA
ASSTAVRGYT
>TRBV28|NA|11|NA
ASTLGRNQPQH
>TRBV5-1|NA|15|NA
ASSLASGQSYYYGYT
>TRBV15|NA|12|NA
ATSRQGPGNTIY
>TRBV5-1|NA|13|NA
ASSSLGAPYEKLF
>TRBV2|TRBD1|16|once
ASSESRQGITSGNTIY
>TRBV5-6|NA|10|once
ASSRVAGEQY
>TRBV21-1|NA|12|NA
ASTSTATNEKLF
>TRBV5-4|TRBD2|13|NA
ASSTGTSVTDTQY
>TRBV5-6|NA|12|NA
ASSPRGRRPGYT
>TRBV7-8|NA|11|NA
ASSLDGNQPQH
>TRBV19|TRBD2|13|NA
ASSILAGGPSEQY
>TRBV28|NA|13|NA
ASSLLQTGIDEQY
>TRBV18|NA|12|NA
ASSPQGSNQPQH
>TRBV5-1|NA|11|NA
ASKGQDTDTQY
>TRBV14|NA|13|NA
ASSQSSSYSYEQY
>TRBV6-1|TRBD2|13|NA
ASSNLSGRVSEQY
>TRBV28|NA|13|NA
ASSPRAGFTDTQY
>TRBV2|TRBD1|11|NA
ASSSTGGTEAF
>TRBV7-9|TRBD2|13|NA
ASSRRSGSTDTQY
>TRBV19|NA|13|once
ASSERPLSYNEQF
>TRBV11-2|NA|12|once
ASSFESATGELF
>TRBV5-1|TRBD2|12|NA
ASSGLAGSNEQF
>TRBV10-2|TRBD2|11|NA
ASGTSGYGELF
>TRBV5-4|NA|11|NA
ASSLTATYEQY
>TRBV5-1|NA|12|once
ASSLGLGADTQY
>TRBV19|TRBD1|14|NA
ASSAGQGRGRGEAF
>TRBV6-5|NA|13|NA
ATRQTTEEYNEQF